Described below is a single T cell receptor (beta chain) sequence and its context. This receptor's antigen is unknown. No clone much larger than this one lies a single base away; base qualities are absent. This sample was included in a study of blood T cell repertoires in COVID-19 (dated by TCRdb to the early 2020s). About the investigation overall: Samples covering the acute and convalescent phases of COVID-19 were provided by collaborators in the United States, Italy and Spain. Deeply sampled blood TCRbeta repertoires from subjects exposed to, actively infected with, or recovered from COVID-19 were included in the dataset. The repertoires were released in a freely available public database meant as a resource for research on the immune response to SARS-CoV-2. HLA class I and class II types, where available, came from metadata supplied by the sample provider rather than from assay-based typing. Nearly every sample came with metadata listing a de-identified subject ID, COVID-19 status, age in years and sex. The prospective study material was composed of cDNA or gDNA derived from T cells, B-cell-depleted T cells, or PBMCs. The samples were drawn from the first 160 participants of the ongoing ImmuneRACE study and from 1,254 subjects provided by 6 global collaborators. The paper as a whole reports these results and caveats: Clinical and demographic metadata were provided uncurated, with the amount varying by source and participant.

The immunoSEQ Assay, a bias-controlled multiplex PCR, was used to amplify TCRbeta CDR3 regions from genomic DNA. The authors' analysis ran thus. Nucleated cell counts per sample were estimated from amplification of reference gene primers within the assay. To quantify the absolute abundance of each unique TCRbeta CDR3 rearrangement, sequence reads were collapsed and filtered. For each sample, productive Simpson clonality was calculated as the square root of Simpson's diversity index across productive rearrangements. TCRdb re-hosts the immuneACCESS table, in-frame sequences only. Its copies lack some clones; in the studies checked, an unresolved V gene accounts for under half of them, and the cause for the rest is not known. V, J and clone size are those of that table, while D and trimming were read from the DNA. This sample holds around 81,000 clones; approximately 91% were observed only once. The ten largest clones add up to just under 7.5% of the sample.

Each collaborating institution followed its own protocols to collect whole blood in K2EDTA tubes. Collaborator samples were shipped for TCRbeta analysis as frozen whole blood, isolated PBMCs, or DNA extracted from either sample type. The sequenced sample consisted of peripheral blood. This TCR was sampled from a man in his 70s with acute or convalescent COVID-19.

The CDR3 region reads CASSRVTGGQEKLFF. The nucleotides are TGTGCCAGTAGTAGAGTGACAGGGGGCCAGGAAAAACTGTTTTTT. The sequence is built from TRBV19 and TRBJ1-4; 10 nucleotides in the junction match TRBD1. The CDR3, cysteine through phenylalanine, is 15 amino acids long. Only CDR3 DNA remains: 45 bases, in frame from the first base. Relative to germline, V is missing 4 bases and J is missing 8 bases, with 7 bases of the junction outside any gene match. CDR1 and CDR2, per the germline V gene (reference sequence), are LNHDA and SQIVND.